The TCR beta chain described here comes from a study of blood T cell repertoires in COVID-19. For the study at large: Samples representing acute and convalescent COVID-19 were sourced from the United States, Italy and Spain. T cells, B-cell-depleted T cells, or PBMCs provided the cDNA or gDNA that served as material.

CDR3 length: 14 residues. V lost 6 bases and J lost 5; bases outside the gene matches: 8. CDR1 SQVTM and CDR2 ANQGSEA come from the germline V gene. Methods used by the authors: Researchers report that nucleated cell counts were estimated from reference gene primer amplification. Some clones are missing from TCRdb's copy, which holds only in-frame ones; the method was immunoSEQ multiplex PCR. The V and J calls and clone size come from that table; D and trimming were worked out from the DNA. The profile covers 300,000 to 400,000 clones, with around 86% appearing a single time and around 4.4% taken by the ten largest.

This clonotype was obtained from a middle-aged woman with acute COVID-19. Sequencing used PBMCs or T cells enriched from blood (not recorded which). The chain joins TRBV29-1 to TRBJ1-2; 11 positions agree with TRBD1. DNA of the CDR3: TGCAGCGTCGTGGGACAGGGGGTACTTTATGGCTACACCTTC. It translates to CSVVGQGVLYGYTF.